This record looks at one TCR beta chain sequence and its context. The data were taken from a study of control samples from healthy donors and cancer patients. The ends lost 3 bases at V and 0 bases at J; junction bases unmatched: 7. CDR1 is KGHSH and CDR2 is LQKENI in the germline V gene. This CDR3 region has 17 residues. Clones were sequenced by immunoSEQ multiplex PCR, and TCRdb holds only the in-frame ones, with some missing. The sample shows about 200,000 clones, and roughly 2% sits with its ten largest clones. V and J are TRBV18 and TRBJ1-3; 8 bases agree with TRBD1. This TCR came from a woman aged 30 to 39 in good health. Sequenced input: blood. The CDR3: CASSPGTGGFSGNTIYF. CDR3 in DNA: TGTGCCAGCTCACCGGGGACAGGTGGCTTCTCTGGAAACACCATATATTTT.